A single sample is the source of the 17 T cell receptor beta chains below, sequenced in a study of blood T cell repertoires in COVID-19. The table came from immunoSEQ multiplex PCR; TCRdb's copy has only in-frame clones and leaves some out. The data hold around 65,000 clones, with about 82% observed a single time. Sequencing was carried out using peripheral blood. The receptors were sampled from a human donor in a cohort sampled during active COVID-19.

The chain couples TRBV16 to TRBJ1-1, with D possibly being TRBD1 (6 bases). The V gene's germline CDR1 is KGHSY and CDR2 FQNENV. The CDR3 sequence is 13 residues long. With 4 bases removed from V and 8 bases from J, the gap between germline ends came to 14 bases. CDR3 in DNA: TGTGCCAGCAGCCGCCACGACAGGATCGAAGCTTTCTTT. Translating gives CASSRHDRIEAFF.

The gene calls are TRBV2 and TRBJ2-7; TRBD1 matches at 11 bases. The CDR3 is made up of 13 amino acids. Germline V gene lookup returns CDR1 SNHLY and CDR2 FYNNEI. The ends lost 11 bases at V and 3 bases at J; junction bases unmatched: 6. In DNA, the CDR3 is TGTGCCGGGGGACAGGGGGGGATCTACGAGCAGTACTTC. Residues: CAGGQGGIYEQYF.

V gene TRBV7-2 combines with J gene TRBJ1-2; D might be TRBD1 (6 bases). The CDR3 is 16 amino acids. V lost 3 bases to trimming and J lost 0 bases, with 14 bases between them. CDR1 and CDR2 from the germline V gene are SGHTA and FQGNSA. CDR3: CASSFSPRTANYGYTF. The CDR3 nucleotides are TGTGCCAGCAGCTTCTCCCCGCGGACAGCTAACTATGGCTACACCTTC.

This chain links TRBV18 with TRBJ1-2; possible D gene TRBD1, 5 bases. CDR1 is KGHSH, CDR2 LQKENI, per germline. The V end lost 3 bases, the J end lost 0 bases, and 11 bases lay between the germline ends. The CDR3 spans 15 residues. This CDR3 reads CASSPQTEANYGYTF. In DNA form, the CDR3 reads TGTGCCAGCTCACCCCAGACAGAAGCTAACTATGGCTACACCTTC.

The rearrangement uses TRBV6-2 or TRBV6-3 and TRBJ2-5, with 7 bases lining up with TRBD1. The CDR3 contains 16 residues. Germline V lookup: CDR1 MNHEY, CDR2 SVGEGT. V was pared by 0 bases and J by 5 bases, with 9 bases of the junction left unmatched. In DNA form, the CDR3 reads TGTGCCAGCAGTTACTCGCAAGGGGGCGGTCGGGAGACCCAGTACTTC. The encoded protein is CASSYSQGGGRETQYF.

This chain connects TRBV3-1 (or the pseudogene TRBV3-2) to TRBJ1-1; 7 bases agree with TRBD1. The CDR3 is 15 amino acids. Germline lookup yields CDR1 LGHDT and CDR2 YNNKEL (reference sequence). J gave up 1 base and V 2 bases, and 4 bases lay outside the gene matches. CDR3 sequence reads: CASSQSRGRNTEAFF. The CDR3 DNA sequence: TGTGCCAGCAGCCAAAGCAGGGGGAGGAACACTGAAGCTTTCTTT.

This clone has a handful of counts. The genes are TRBV19 and TRBJ1-5; D call uncertain. V was shortened by 6 bases and J by 4 bases, with 10 bases between the two germline ends. The CDR3 runs 13 residues. The germline gives CDR1 LNHDA, CDR2 SQIVND (reference sequence). The chain's CDR3 is CASRDNWNQPQHF. The CDR3 bases are TGTGCCAGTAGAGACAATTGGAATCAGCCCCAGCATTTT.

Ten or more counts support this clone. This rearrangement joins TRBV4-2 to TRBJ2-1; 12 bases agree with TRBD2. V lost 3 bases and J lost 5; bases outside the gene matches: 5. Germline V lookup: CDR1 LGHNA, CDR2 YNFKEQ. The CDR3 contains 16 residues. The chain's CDR3 is CASSHALAGGHNEQFF. Written as DNA, the CDR3 is TGTGCCAGCAGCCATGCTCTAGCGGGGGGGCACAATGAGCAGTTCTTC.

The rearrangement joins TRBV7-2 to TRBJ1-2, with TRBD1 identical over 9 bases. The CDR3 totals 14 residues. Germline assignment: CDR1 SGHTA and CDR2 FQGNSA. V was pared by 1 base and J by 4 bases, with 1 base of the junction left unmatched. DNA for the CDR3: TGTGCCAGCAGCTTAGGACAGGGGGGCTATGGCTACACCTTC. The encoded protein is CASSLGQGGYGYTF. Complete variable domain (other parts from reference TRBV7-2 and TRBJ1-2): GAGVSQSPSNKVTEKGKDVELRCDPISGHTALYWYRQSLGQGLEFLIYFQGNSAPDKSGLPSDRFSAERTGGSVSTLTIQRTQQEDSAVYLCASSLGQGGYGYTFGSGTRLTVV.

This sequence joins TRBV18 and TRBJ2-7, with D perhaps TRBD1 (6 bases). V gave up 3 bases and J gave up 1 base, with 10 bases separating them. The CDR3 sequence is 14 residues long. Looked up from germline, CDR1 is KGHSH and CDR2 is LQKENI. The CDR3 DNA reads as TGTGCCAGCTCACCCACAGGGAATTCCTACGAGCAGTACTTC. Translation: CASSPTGNSYEQYF.

The chain links TRBV10-3 to TRBJ1-2; D remains unclear. Per the germline V gene, CDR1 is ENHRY and CDR2 is SYGVKD. V gave up 4 bases and J gave up 8 bases, with 11 bases separating them. This CDR3 is 12 amino acids long. The CDR3 sequence is CAISGGGGGYTF. The CDR3 region has the DNA TGTGCCATCAGTGGCGGTGGCGGGGGCTACACCTTC.

The chain has TRBV6-1 and TRBJ1-5; perhaps TRBD1 as D (6 bases). V lost 2 bases to trimming and J lost 3 bases, with 11 bases between them. Germline CDR1 and CDR2: MNHNS and SASEGT. The CDR3 length is 15 residues. DNA for the CDR3: TGTGCCAGCAGTGAACATGCAGGGGTCAATCAGCCCCAGCATTTT. It translates to CASSEHAGVNQPQHF.

The chain uses TRBV3-1 (or the pseudogene TRBV3-2) and TRBJ2-7; the D gene is possibly TRBD1 (6 bases). The CDR3 is 13 amino acids. V was cut by 4 bases and J by 7 bases, with 14 bases left in between. Germline CDR1 and CDR2: LGHDT and YNNKEL (reference sequence). The CDR3 DNA reads as TGTGCCAGCAGCCTGTTGGGACACGAGGAGCAGTACTTC. This gives the protein CASSLLGHEEQYF.

The chain couples TRBV29-1 to TRBJ2-1; D uncertain. V was cut by 4 bases and J by 5 bases, with 12 bases left in between. The germline V gene encodes CDR1 SQVTM and CDR2 ANQGSEA. The CDR3 is 13 residues long. CDR3: CSVVSQAHNEQFF. In nucleotides, the CDR3 is TGCAGCGTTGTGTCGCAGGCCCACAATGAGCAGTTCTTC.

The chain combines TRBV7-8 with TRBJ2-7; D is uncertain. V was shortened by 5 bases and J by 2 bases, with 7 bases between the two germline ends. The CDR3 is 12 amino acids. CDR1 and CDR2 (germline): SGHVS, FQNEAQ. The CDR3 here is CASSLQTYEQYF. CDR3 nucleotide sequence: TGTGCCAGCAGCCTACAGACCTACGAGCAGTACTTC.

The V call is TRBV29-1, the J call TRBJ2-1; a weak D match, TRBD1 (6 bases). Trimming took 8 bases from V and 7 from J, leaving 18 bases between them. The CDR3 sequence is 13 residues long. Germline CDR1 and CDR2: SQVTM and ANQGSEA. Written as DNA, the CDR3 is TGCAGCACCCGACCGGGACATGGGAATGAGCAGTTCTTC. It codes for CSTRPGHGNEQFF.

The V and J genes are TRBV4-3 and TRBJ2-2; 10 bases line up with TRBD1. The CDR3 has 19 residues. The germline CDR1 and CDR2 sequences are LGHNA and YSLEER. Germline trimming cut 3 bases from V and 5 bases from J; bases unmatched to any gene: 15. CDR3 nucleotides: TGCGCCAGCAGCCACCTGGCCCCGACAGGGGGCGGGTTAACCGGGGAGCTGTTTTTT. Amino acids: CASSHLAPTGGGLTGELFF.